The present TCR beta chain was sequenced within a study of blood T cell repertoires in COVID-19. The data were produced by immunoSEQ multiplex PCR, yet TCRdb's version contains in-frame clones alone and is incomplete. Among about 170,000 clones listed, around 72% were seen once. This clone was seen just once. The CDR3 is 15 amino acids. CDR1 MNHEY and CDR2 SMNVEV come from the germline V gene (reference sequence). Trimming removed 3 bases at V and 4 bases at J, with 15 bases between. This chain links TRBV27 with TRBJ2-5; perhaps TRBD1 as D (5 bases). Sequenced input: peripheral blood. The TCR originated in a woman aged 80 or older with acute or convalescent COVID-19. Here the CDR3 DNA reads TGTGCCAGCAGTTTTGTAGGGGCCACGGTAGAGACCCAGTACTTC. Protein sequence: CASSFVGATVETQYF.